A single sample gave rise to the 7 T cell receptor beta chains below, sequenced in a study of identical twins. TCRdb recomputed calls from the 5' RACE reads with MiXCR, one row per CDR3 protein. Seen here are about 260,000 distinct CDR3 sequences, roughly 7% observed once, and the top ten hold 3% to 4%. This same sample was also taken into another study, of yellow fever vaccine responses in identical twins.

Specimen: memory (CD45RO+) T cells sorted from blood. The receptors derive from a woman between 18 and 29 years old in good health.

This chain joins TRBV24-1 and TRBJ2-2; the D gene is possibly TRBD1 (6 bases). The CDR3 sequence is 16 residues long. Germline assignment: CDR1 KGHDR and CDR2 SFDVKD. Trimming took off 0 bases at V and 6 bases at J, with 13 bases between the two ends. Here the CDR3 reads CATSDLQQGIPGELFF. CDR3 nucleotides: TGTGCCACCAGTGATTTGCAACAGGGAATTCCCGGGGAGCTGTTTTTT.

V and J are TRBV29-1 and TRBJ1-2, with D unclear. Trimming removed 0 bases at V and 7 bases at J, with 3 bases between. This CDR3 is built from 10 residues. Germline CDR1 reads SQVTM; CDR2 reads ANQGSEA. This chain's CDR3 is CSVEEIGYTF. The DNA of the CDR3 is TGCAGCGTTGAAGAGATTGGCTACACCTTC.

This clonotype was seen more than once but under ten times. The chain is built from TRBV25-1 and TRBJ2-3, with D unclear. Germline V gene data show CDR1 as MGHDK and CDR2 as SYGVNS. The V end lost 0 bases, the J end lost 0 bases, and 4 bases lay between the germline ends. CDR3 size: 14 residues. As DNA, the CDR3 is TGTGCCAGCAGTGAATATAGAAGCACAGATACGCAGTATTTT. As protein: CASSEYRSTDTQYF. Full variable domain (rest looked up from reference TRBV25-1 and TRBJ2-3): EADIYQTPRYLVIGTGKKITLECSQTMGHDKMYWYQQDPGMELHLIHYSYGVNSTEKGDLSSESTVSRIRTEHFPLTLESARPSHTSQYLCASSEYRSTDTQYFGPGTRLTVL.

This clonotype was picked up a small number of times. The chain uses TRBV7-9 and TRBJ2-3, with TRBD1 matching 7 bases. The CDR3 runs 15 residues. The V gene end was trimmed by 5 bases and the J gene end by 0 bases; junction bases not matched to a gene: 5. Germline V gene lookup returns CDR1 SEHNR and CDR2 FQNEAQ (reference sequence). CDR3 residues: CASSLKDRSTDTQYF. CDR3 coding DNA: TGTGCCAGCAGCCTAAAGGACAGGAGCACAGATACGCAGTATTTT.

This clonotype was counted between two and nine times. The chain uses TRBV5-1 and TRBJ2-3; a possible D gene is TRBD2 (5 bases). V lost 0 bases and J 3 bases, leaving 11 bases between the germline ends. This CDR3 has 15 amino acids. Germline values: CDR1 SGHRS, CDR2 YFSETQ. The CDR3 region has the DNA TGCGCCAGCAGCTTGGGCGGACTTCATACAGATACGCAGTATTTT. This codes for CASSLGGLHTDTQYF.

The chain recombines TRBV28 with TRBJ2-1; 11 bases fit TRBD1. The V segment lost 6 bases and the J segment 8 bases; nucleotides outside the gene matches: 6. Germline assignment: CDR1 MDHEN and CDR2 SYDVKM. This CDR3 spans 14 amino acids. In nucleotides, the CDR3 is TGTGCCAGCAGGACGGGACAGGGGGTCTATGAGCAGTTCTTC. It translates to CASRTGQGVYEQFF.

This clonotype has more than one count but fewer than ten. The chain uses TRBV6-1 and TRBJ1-5, with no clear D. The CDR3 is 15 residues long. V was pared by 5 bases and J by 0 bases, with 11 bases between. Per germline, CDR1 MNHNS and CDR2 SASEGT. CDR3 sequence (DNA): TGTGCCAGCAGTCAGACGTATTATAGCAATCAGCCCCAGCATTTT. Protein sequence: CASSQTYYSNQPQHF.